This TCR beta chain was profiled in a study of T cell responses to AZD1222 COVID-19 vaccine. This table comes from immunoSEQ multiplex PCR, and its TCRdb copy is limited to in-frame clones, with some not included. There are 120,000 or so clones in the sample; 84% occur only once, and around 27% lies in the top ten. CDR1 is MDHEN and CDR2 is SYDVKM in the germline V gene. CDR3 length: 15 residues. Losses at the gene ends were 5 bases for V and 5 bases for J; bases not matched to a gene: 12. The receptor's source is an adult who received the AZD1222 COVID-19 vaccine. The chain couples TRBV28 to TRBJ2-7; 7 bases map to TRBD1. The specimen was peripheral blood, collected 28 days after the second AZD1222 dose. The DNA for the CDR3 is TGTGCCAGCAGTAAACACAGGGGAAGAGAGGACGAGCAGTACTTC. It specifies CASSKHRGREDEQYF.